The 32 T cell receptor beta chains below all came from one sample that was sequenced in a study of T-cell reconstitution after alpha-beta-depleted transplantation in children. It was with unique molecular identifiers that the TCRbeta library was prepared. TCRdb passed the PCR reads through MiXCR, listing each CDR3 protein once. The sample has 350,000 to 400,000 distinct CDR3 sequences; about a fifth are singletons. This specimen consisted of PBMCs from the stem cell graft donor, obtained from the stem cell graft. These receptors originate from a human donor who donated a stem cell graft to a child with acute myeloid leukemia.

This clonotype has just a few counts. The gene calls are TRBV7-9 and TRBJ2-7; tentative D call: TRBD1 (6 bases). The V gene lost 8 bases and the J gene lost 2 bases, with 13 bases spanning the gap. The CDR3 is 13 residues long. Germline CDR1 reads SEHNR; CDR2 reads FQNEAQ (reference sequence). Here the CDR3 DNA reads TGTGCCAGCCGACAGGTCCCAGCCTACGAGCAGTACTTC. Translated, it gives CASRQVPAYEQYF.

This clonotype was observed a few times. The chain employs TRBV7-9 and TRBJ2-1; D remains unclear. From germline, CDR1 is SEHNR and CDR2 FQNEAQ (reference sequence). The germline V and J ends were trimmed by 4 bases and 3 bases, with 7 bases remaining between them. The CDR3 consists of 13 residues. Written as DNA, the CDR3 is TGTGCCAGCAGCTCCGGATTCTACAATGAGCAGTTCTTC. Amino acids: CASSSGFYNEQFF.

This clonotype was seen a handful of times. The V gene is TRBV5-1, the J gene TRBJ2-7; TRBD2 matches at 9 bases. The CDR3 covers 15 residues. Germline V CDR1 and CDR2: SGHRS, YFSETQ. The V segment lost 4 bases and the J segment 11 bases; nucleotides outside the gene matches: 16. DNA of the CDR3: TGCGCCAGCAGCGCCGTGACTAGCGGAGCAGGGGAGGAGTACTTC. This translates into CASSAVTSGAGEEYF.

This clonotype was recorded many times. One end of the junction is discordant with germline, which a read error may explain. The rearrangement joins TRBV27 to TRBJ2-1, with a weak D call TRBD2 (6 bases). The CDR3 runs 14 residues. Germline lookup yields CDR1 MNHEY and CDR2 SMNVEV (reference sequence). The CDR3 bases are TGTGCCAGCAGACACCGGGACTCCCACAATGAGCAGTTCTTC. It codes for CASRHRDSHNEQFF.

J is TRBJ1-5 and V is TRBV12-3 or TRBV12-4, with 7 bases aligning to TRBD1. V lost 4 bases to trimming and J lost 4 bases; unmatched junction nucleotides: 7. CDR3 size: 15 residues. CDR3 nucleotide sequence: TGTGCCAGCAGTTCCCGGGACAGTGAGAATCAGCCCCAGCATTTT. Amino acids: CASSSRDSENQPQHF.

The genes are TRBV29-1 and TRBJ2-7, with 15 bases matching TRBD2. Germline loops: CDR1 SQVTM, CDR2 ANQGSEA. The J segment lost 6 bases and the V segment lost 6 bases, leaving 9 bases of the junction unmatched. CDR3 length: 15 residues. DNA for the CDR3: TGCAGCGTCGTACCGGGACTAGCGGGAGGAAGCGAGCAGTACTTC. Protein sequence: CSVVPGLAGGSEQYF.

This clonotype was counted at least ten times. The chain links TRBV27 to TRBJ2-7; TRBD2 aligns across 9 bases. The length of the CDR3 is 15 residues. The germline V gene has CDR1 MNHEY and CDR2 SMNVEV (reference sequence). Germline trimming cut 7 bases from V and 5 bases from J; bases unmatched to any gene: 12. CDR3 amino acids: CASTLRAGGPHEQYF. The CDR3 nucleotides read TGTGCCAGCACCCTAAGGGCGGGAGGGCCTCACGAGCAGTACTTC.

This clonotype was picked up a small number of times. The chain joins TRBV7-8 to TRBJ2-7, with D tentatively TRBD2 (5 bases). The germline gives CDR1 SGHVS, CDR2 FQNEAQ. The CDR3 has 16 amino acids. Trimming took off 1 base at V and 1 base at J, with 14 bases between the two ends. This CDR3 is CASSLGIGRTSYEQYF. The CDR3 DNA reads TGTGCCAGCAGCTTAGGGATCGGACGGACTTCCTACGAGCAGTACTTC.

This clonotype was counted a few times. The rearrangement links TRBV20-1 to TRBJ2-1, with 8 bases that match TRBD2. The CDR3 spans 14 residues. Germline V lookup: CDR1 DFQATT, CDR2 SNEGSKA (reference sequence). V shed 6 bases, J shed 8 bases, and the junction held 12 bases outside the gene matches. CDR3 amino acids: CSATGTSRFDEQFF. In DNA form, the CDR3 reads TGCAGTGCAACCGGGACTAGTCGTTTCGATGAGCAGTTCTTC.

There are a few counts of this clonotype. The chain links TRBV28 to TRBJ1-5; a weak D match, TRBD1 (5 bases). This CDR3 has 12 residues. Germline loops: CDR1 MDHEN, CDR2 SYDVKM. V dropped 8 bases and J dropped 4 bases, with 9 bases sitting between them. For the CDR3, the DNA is TGTGCCAGCTTAGACAGTAATCAGCCCCAGCATTTT. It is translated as CASLDSNQPQHF.

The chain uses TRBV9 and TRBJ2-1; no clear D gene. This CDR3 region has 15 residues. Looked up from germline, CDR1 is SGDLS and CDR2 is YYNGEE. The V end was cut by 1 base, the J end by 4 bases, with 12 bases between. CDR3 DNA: TGTGCCAGCAGCGTATCCGGGCAGGCGTACAATGAGCAGTTCTTC. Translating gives CASSVSGQAYNEQFF.

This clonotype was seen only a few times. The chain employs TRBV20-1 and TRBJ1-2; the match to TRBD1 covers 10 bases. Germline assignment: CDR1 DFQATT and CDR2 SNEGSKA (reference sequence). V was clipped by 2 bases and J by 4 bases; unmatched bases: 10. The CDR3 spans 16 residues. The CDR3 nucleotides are TGCAGTGCTAGAAGATCGTCGGGGACAGGGGTCTATGGCTACACCTTC. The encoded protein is CSARRSSGTGVYGYTF.

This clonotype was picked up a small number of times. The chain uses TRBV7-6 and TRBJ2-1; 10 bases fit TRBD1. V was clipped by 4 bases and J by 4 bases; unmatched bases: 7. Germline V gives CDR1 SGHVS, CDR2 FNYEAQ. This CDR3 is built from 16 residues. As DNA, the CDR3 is TGTGCCAGCAGCTCCATGCGGGACAGGGGTTACAATGAGCAGTTCTTC. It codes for CASSSMRDRGYNEQFF. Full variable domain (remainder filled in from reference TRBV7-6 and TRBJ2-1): GAGVSQSPRYKVTKRGQDVALRCDPISGHVSLYWYRQALGQGPEFLTYFNYEAQQDKSGLPNDRFSAERPEGSISTLTIQRTEQRDSAMYRCASSSMRDRGYNEQFFGPGTRLTVL.

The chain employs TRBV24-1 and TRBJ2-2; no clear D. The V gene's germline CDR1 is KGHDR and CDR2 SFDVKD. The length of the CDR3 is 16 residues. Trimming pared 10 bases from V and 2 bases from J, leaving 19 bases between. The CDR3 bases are TGTGCCACTATGGACGGGCTCCGACCAAACACCGGGGAGCTGTTTTTT. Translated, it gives CATMDGLRPNTGELFF.

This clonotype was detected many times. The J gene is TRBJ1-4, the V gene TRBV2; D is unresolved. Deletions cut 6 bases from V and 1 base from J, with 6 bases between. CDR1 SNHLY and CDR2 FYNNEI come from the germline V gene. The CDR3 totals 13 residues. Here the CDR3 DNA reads TGTGCCAGCAGGAAAGGAACTAATGAAAAACTGTTTTTT. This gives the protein CASRKGTNEKLFF. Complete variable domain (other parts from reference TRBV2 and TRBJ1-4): EPEVTQTPSHQVTQMGQEVILRCVPISNHLYFYWYRQILGQKVEFLVSFYNNEISEKSEIFDDQFSVERPDGSNFTLKIRSTKLEDSAMYFCASRKGTNEKLFFGSGTQLSVL.

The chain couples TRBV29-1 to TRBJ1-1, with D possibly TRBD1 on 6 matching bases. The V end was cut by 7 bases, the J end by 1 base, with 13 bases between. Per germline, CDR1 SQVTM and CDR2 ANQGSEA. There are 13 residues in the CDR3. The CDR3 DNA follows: TGCAGCGAGACAGGTCCATCGAACACTGAAGCTTTCTTT. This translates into CSETGPSNTEAFF.

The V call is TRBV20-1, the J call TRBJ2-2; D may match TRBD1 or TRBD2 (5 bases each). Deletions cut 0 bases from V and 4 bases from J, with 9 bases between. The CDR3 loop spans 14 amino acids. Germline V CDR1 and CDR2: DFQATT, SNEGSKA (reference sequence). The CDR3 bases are TGCAGTGCTAGAGAGGAAGGGACCACCGGGGAGCTGTTTTTT. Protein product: CSAREEGTTGELFF.

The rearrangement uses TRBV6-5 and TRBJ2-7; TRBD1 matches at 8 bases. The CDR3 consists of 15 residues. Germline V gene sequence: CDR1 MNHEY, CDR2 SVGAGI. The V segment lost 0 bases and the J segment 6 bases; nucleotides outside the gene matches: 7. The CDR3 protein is CASSYSGTGVFEQYF. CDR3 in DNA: TGTGCCAGCAGTTACTCCGGGACAGGAGTGTTCGAGCAGTACTTC.

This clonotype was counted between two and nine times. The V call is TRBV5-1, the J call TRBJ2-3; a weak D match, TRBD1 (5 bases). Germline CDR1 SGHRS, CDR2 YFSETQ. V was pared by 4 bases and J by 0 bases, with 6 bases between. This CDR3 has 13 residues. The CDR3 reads CASSGASTDTQYF. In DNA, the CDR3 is TGCGCCAGCAGCGGGGCTAGCACAGATACGCAGTATTTT. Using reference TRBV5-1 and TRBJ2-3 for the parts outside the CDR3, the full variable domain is KAGVTQTPRYLIKTRGQQVTLSCSPISGHRSVSWYQQTPGQGLQFLFEYFSETQRNKGNFPGRFSGRQFSNSRSEMNVSTLELGDSALYLCASSGASTDTQYFGPGTRLTVL.

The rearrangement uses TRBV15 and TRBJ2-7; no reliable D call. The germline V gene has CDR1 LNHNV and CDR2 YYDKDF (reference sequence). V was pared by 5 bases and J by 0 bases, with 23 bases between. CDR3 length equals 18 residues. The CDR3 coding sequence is TGTGCCACCAGCCGCGTTTCGCCCAGAATAAACGACTCCTACGAGCAGTACTTC. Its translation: CATSRVSPRINDSYEQYF.

This CDR3 reads CASSQGLAGANSYNEQFF. CDR3 coding DNA: TGCGCCAGCAGCCAGGGACTAGCGGGAGCCAACTCCTACAATGAGCAGTTCTTC. The chain joins TRBV4-3 to TRBJ2-1; 14 bases are shared with TRBD2. Germline V gene sequence: CDR1 LGHNA, CDR2 YSLEER. This CDR3 is 18 amino acids long. The V gene end was trimmed by 3 bases and the J gene end by 0 bases; junction bases not matched to a gene: 4.

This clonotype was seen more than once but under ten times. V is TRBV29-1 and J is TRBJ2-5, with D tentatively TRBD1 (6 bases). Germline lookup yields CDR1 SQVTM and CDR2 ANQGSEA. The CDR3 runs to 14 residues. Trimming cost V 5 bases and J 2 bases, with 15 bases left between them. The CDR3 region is CSVREDRRQETQYF. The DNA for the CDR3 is TGCAGCGTTCGCGAGGACAGACGGCAAGAGACCCAGTACTTC.

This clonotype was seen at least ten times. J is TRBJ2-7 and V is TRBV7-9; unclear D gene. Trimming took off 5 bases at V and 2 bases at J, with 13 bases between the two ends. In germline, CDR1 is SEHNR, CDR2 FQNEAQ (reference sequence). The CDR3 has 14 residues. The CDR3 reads CASSVSGSTYEQYF. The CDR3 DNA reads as TGTGCCAGCAGCGTATCCGGGTCTACCTACGAGCAGTACTTC.

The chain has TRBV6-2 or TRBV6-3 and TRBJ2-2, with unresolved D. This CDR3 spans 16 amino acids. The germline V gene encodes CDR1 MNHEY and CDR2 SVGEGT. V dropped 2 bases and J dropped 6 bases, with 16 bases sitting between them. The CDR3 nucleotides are TGTGCCAGCAGTTACGTGTTCCCCGACGCGGCCGGGGAGCTGTTTTTT. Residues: CASSYVFPDAAGELFF.

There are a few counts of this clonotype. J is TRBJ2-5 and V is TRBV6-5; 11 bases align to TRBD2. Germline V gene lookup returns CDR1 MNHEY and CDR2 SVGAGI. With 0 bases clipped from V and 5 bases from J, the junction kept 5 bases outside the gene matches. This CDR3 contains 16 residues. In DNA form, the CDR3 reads TGTGCCAGCAGTTACTCTAGCGGGAGGGCCTGGGAGACCCAGTACTTC. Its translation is CASSYSSGRAWETQYF.

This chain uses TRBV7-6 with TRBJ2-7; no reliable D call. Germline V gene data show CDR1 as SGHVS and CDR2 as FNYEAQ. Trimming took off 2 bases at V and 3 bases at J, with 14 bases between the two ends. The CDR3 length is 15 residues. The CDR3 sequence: CASSLSLGRGYEQYF. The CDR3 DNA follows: TGTGCCAGCAGCTTATCTCTAGGGCGCGGCTACGAGCAGTACTTC.

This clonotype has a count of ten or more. Here the CDR3 reads CASSQARAGASTEAFF. DNA of the CDR3: TGTGCCAGCAGCCAAGCCAGGGCAGGGGCGAGCACTGAAGCTTTCTTT. The chain employs TRBV4-2 and TRBJ1-1, with D maybe TRBD1 (6 bases). V was clipped by 1 base and J by 4 bases, with 16 bases between them. The germline V gene has CDR1 LGHNA and CDR2 YNFKEQ. The CDR3 contains 16 residues.

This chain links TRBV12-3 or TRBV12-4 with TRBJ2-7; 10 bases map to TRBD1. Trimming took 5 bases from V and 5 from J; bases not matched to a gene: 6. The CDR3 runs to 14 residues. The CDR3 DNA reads TGTGCCAGCAGTCTGGACAGGGGGTTAGACGAGCAGTACTTC. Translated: CASSLDRGLDEQYF.

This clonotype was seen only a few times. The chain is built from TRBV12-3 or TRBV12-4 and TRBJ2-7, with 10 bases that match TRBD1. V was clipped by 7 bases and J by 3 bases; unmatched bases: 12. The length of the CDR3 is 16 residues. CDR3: CASTDGQGGDVYEQYF. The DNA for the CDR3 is TGTGCCAGCACCGACGGACAGGGGGGGGATGTCTACGAGCAGTACTTC.

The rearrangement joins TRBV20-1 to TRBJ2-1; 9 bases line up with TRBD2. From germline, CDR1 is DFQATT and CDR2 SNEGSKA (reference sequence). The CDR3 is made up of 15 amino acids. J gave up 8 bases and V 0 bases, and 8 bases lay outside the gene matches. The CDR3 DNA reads TGCAGTGCTAGAGACCCGGGACTAGCAACGTATGAGCAGTTCTTC. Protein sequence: CSARDPGLATYEQFF.

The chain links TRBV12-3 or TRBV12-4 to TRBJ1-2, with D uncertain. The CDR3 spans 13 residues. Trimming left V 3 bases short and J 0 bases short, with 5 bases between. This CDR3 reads CASSLTANYGYTF. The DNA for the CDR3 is TGTGCCAGCAGTTTGACGGCTAACTATGGCTACACCTTC.

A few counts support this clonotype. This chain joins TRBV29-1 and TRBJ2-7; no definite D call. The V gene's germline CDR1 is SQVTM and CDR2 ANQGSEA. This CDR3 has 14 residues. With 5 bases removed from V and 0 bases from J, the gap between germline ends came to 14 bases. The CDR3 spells CSVYGSQLSYEQYF. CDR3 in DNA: TGCAGCGTTTACGGTAGCCAACTCTCCTACGAGCAGTACTTC.